Listed below are T cell receptor beta chains from one sample, sequenced in a study of blood T cell repertoires in COVID-19. TCRdb keeps only in-frame clones here, not all; method: immunoSEQ multiplex PCR. The sample records about 240,000 clones, 86% being singletons. Material for sequencing was peripheral blood. These receptors came from a man in his sixties with acute or convalescent COVID-19. Each CDR3 is given with its conserved first and last residue. A D gene is named only where the DNA matches it firmly. For some rows the clone size is stated as once, few or many, or as a class when expanded; others skip it.

>once|TRBV14|TRBJ2-7|TRBD1
CASSAAAGGSSYEQYF
TGTGCCAGCAGCGCCGCGGCAGGGGGAAGTTCCTACGAGCAGTACTTC
>-|TRBV28|TRBJ1-5|-
CASRADRFTQPQHF
TGTGCCAGCAGGGCCGACAGGTTCACTCAGCCCCAGCATTTT
>-|TRBV6-5|TRBJ2-1|-
CASKRERDNEQFF
TGTGCCAGCAAACGGGAGAGGGACAATGAGCAGTTCTTC
>few|TRBV9|TRBJ2-3|TRBD2
CASSPTYSGNTDTQYF
TGTGCCAGCAGCCCAACCTATAGCGGGAACACAGATACGCAGTATTTT
>-|TRBV6-2/TRBV6-3|TRBJ2-7|-
CASSGAGLSAGQYF
TGTGCCAGCAGTGGAGCCGGGCTCTCCGCGGGGCAGTACTTC
>-|TRBV7-9|TRBJ2-1|TRBD2
CASSSSSRAGGPSHEQFF
TGTGCCAGCAGCTCATCCTCTAGAGCGGGAGGGCCGAGCCATGAGCAGTTCTTC
>-|TRBV6-5|TRBJ2-7|TRBD1
CASSPRGLWGYEQYF
TGTGCCAGCAGCCCAAGGGGGCTGTGGGGCTACGAGCAGTACTTC
>once|TRBV5-1|TRBJ2-3|TRBD2
CASSVRLAGRVDTQYF
TGCGCCAGCAGCGTCAGACTAGCGGGACGAGTAGATACGCAGTATTTT
>-|TRBV7-2|TRBJ2-1|TRBD2
CASSFITSGSGQFF
TGTGCCAGCAGCTTCATTACTAGCGGGAGCGGTCAGTTCTTC
>-|TRBV7-9|TRBJ2-7|TRBD2
CASSTGTSASYEQYF
TGTGCCAGCAGCACCGGGACTAGCGCTTCCTACGAGCAGTACTTC
>-|TRBV5-1|TRBJ2-3|TRBD2
CASSFTSGSVDTQYF
TGCGCCAGCAGCTTTACTAGCGGGAGCGTAGATACGCAGTATTTT
>once|TRBV7-2|TRBJ2-3|TRBD2
CASSLVGSGSGDTQYF
TGTGCCAGCAGCTTAGTGGGTAGCGGGAGTGGAGATACGCAGTATTTT
>-|TRBV29-1|TRBJ2-1|TRBD2
CSVENGAGEAYNEQFF
TGCAGCGTTGAAAACGGTGCGGGGGAAGCCTACAATGAGCAGTTCTTC
>-|TRBV18|TRBJ2-5|TRBD2
CASSPGLAGGEETQYF
TGTGCCAGCTCACCGGGACTAGCGGGAGGCGAGGAGACCCAGTACTTC
>once|TRBV28|TRBJ1-2|-
CASSQTGLTDYTF
TGTGCCAGCAGCCAGACAGGCCTGACCGACTACACCTTC
>-|TRBV30|TRBJ2-5|-
CAWSVRGTDRSQETQYF
TGTGCCTGGAGTGTACGGGGGACAGACCGGTCCCAAGAGACCCAGTACTTC
>-|TRBV4-2|TRBJ2-7|TRBD2
CASSQDSTSGTYEQYF
TGTGCCAGCAGCCAAGATTCTACTAGCGGGACCTACGAGCAGTACTTC
>-|TRBV7-2|TRBJ2-7|-
CASSSWGEDEQYF
TGTGCCAGCAGCTCCTGGGGGGAGGACGAGCAGTACTTC
>few|TRBV28|TRBJ2-7|TRBD1
CATSTGGGYEQYF
TGTGCCACCTCAACAGGGGGTGGGTACGAGCAGTACTTC
>-|TRBV27|TRBJ2-3|TRBD2
CASSLAGGPWDTQYF
TGTGCCAGCAGTTTAGCGGGAGGGCCTTGGGATACGCAGTATTTT
>-|TRBV20-1|TRBJ1-1|-
CSASQGNTEAFF
TGCAGTGCTAGTCAGGGGAACACTGAAGCTTTCTTT
>-|TRBV18|TRBJ1-6|TRBD1
CASSPDRGGSPLHF
TGTGCCAGCTCACCCGACAGGGGAGGCTCACCCCTCCACTTT
>-|TRBV30|TRBJ1-3|-
CAWKNPHRVSTIYF
TGTGCCTGGAAAAACCCACACAGGGTTTCCACCATATATTTT
>-|TRBV6-2/TRBV6-3|TRBJ2-1|TRBD2
CASSQGGSGRLTGNEQFF
TGTGCCAGCAGCCAAGGGGGGAGCGGGAGGTTGACGGGGAATGAGCAGTTCTTC
>-|TRBV24-1|TRBJ2-1|-
CATSEASLRGANEQFF
TGTGCCACCAGTGAGGCATCCCTCCGGGGAGCCAATGAGCAGTTCTTC
>-|TRBV24-1|TRBJ2-5|TRBD2
CATSDPEDPGLAGGGETQYF
TGTGCCACCAGTGACCCAGAGGATCCGGGACTAGCGGGAGGTGGGGAGACCCAGTACTTC
>-|TRBV30|TRBJ1-4|TRBD1
CAWSDGTGGSITNEKLFF
TGTGCCTGGAGCGACGGGACAGGGGGTAGTATAACTAATGAAAAACTGTTTTTT
>-|TRBV2|TRBJ2-5|TRBD2
CATQSGTESLETQYF
TGTGCCACCCAAAGCGGGACTGAGAGCCTAGAGACCCAGTACTTC
>-|TRBV10-3|TRBJ2-7|TRBD1
CAISEPGQGAGEQYF
TGTGCCATCAGTGAGCCAGGCCAGGGGGCAGGGGAGCAGTACTTC
>once|TRBV6-2/TRBV6-3|TRBJ1-2|-
CASSHREQERYTF
TGTGCCAGCAGCCACCGCGAACAGGAGCGCTACACCTTC
>-|TRBV28|TRBJ1-1|TRBD1
CASSLSRTGKNTEAFF
TGTGCCAGCAGTTTAAGCAGGACAGGGAAGAACACTGAAGCTTTCTTT
>once|TRBV27|TRBJ2-5|-
CASSPPNNQETQYF
TGTGCCAGCAGTCCCCCCAACAACCAAGAGACCCAGTACTTC
>-|TRBV6-6|TRBJ1-5|TRBD1
CASSLSGQTNQPQHF
TGTGCCAGCAGTTTGTCGGGACAGACAAATCAGCCCCAGCATTTT
>-|TRBV11-3|TRBJ2-2|-
CASSIVQGTGELFF
TGTGCCAGCAGCATAGTACAGGGCACCGGGGAGCTGTTTTTT
>-|TRBV5-6|TRBJ1-1|-
CASSLGIQTNTEAFF
TGTGCCAGCAGCTTGGGAATACAGACGAACACTGAAGCTTTCTTT
>-|TRBV11-3|TRBJ1-3|-
CASSPGQHLGISGNTIYF
TGTGCCAGCAGCCCCGGACAGCACCTAGGAATCTCTGGAAACACCATATATTTT
>-|TRBV27|TRBJ2-7|TRBD2
CASSSLAALYEQYF
TGTGCCAGCAGTTCTCTAGCGGCACTCTACGAGCAGTACTTC